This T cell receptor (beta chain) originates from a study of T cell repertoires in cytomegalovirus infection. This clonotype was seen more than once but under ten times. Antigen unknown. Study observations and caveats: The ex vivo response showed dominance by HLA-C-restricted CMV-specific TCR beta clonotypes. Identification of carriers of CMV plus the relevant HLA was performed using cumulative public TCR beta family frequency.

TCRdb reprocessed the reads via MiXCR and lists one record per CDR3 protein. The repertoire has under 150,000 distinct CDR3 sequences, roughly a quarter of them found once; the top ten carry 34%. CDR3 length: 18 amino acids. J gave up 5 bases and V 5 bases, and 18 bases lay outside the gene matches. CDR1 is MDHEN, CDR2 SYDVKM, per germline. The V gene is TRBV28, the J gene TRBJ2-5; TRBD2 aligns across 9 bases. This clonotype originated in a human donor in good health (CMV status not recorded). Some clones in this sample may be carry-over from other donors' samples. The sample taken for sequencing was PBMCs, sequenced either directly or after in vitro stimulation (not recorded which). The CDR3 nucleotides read TGTGCCAGCAGTAACTCGCGCGGGGTAGCGGGAGCTCGGGAGACCCAGTACTTC. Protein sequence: CASSNSRGVAGARETQYF.